This TCR beta chain was identified in a study of cytomegalovirus exposure and HLA in healthy donors. Nominal health characterized the donors when sampled, though unrecorded immune exposures were likely. Primers included in the PCR were 60 Vbeta and 13 Jbeta primers. Sequenced by immunoSEQ multiplex PCR; TCRdb stores in-frame clones only, minus some. The sample contains a few hundred thousand clones, 75% to 80% of which appear only once. The sample was PBMCs. This receptor was taken from a man aged 18 to 29 in good health and CMV-seronegative.

The CDR3 sequence: CSVERTGLATGELFF. CDR3 coding DNA: TGCAGCGTTGAAAGAACAGGGTTGGCAACCGGGGAGCTGTTTTTT. V gene TRBV29-1 combines with J gene TRBJ2-2; D is possibly TRBD1 (6 bases). V dropped 2 bases and J dropped 5 bases, with 15 bases sitting between them. Germline V gene lookup returns CDR1 SQVTM and CDR2 ANQGSEA. The CDR3 consists of 15 residues.